What follows are 6 T cell receptor beta chains derived from one specimen sequenced in a study of blood T cell repertoires in COVID-19. Sequencing was performed with immunoSEQ multiplex PCR; in TCRdb, only in-frame clones are kept and a portion is missing. Of roughly 260,000 clones in the sample, roughly 87% were seen once. The sequencing input was peripheral blood. The receptors here all came from a woman aged 45 to 65 who had recovered from COVID-19.

This clone was observed once. The chain uses TRBV12-3 or TRBV12-4 and TRBJ1-2, with D possibly matching TRBD1 (6 bases). This CDR3 has 13 amino acids. V shed 2 bases and J shed 8 bases, with 12 bases lying between them. The CDR3 bases are TGTGCCAGCAGTTTACCAGGGGTGGGAGGCTACACCTTC. It translates to CASSLPGVGGYTF.

This clone has more than one count but fewer than ten. The J gene is TRBJ2-2, the V gene TRBV2; D may be TRBD2 (5 bases). CDR1 and CDR2 from the germline V gene are SNHLY and FYNNEI. The germline V and J ends were trimmed by 8 bases and 1 base, with 8 bases remaining between them. This CDR3 is 13 amino acids long. DNA of the CDR3: TGTGCCAGCTATGAGGGGAACACCGGGGAGCTGTTTTTT. Its protein product is CASYEGNTGELFF. Looking up the rest from reference TRBV2 and TRBJ2-2 gives the full variable domain: EPEVTQTPSHQVTQMGQEVILRCVPISNHLYFYWYRQILGQKVEFLVSFYNNEISEKSEIFDDQFSVERPDGSNFTLKIRSTKLEDSAMYFCASYEGNTGELFFGEGSRLTVL.

The chain has TRBV19 and TRBJ1-1; D not resolved. Trimming left V 5 bases short and J 6 bases short, with 19 bases between. Germline V lookup: CDR1 LNHDA, CDR2 SQIVND (reference sequence). CDR3 length equals 15 residues. The CDR3: CASSPTPQQASEAFF. The CDR3 coding sequence is TGTGCCAGTAGTCCAACGCCCCAGCAGGCCTCTGAAGCTTTCTTT.

The rearrangement joins TRBV2 to TRBJ1-4, with 8 bases matching TRBD1. CDR1 is SNHLY, CDR2 FYNNEI, per germline. This CDR3 is built from 14 residues. After removal of 3 bases from V and 6 bases from J, the junction contained 3 bases not matched to a gene. The CDR3 loop reads CASSEHRGDEKLFF. The CDR3 bases are TGTGCCAGCAGTGAGCACAGGGGGGATGAAAAACTGTTTTTT.

The gene calls are TRBV6-5 and TRBJ1-1, with a tentative D call TRBD1 (6 bases). The CDR3 is made up of 13 amino acids. Germline CDR1 is MNHEY and CDR2 is SVGAGI. Trimming removed 7 bases from V and 5 bases from J, with 14 bases in between. CDR3 sequence: CASTEKRGTEAFF. Written as DNA, the CDR3 is TGTGCCAGCACCGAAAAGAGGGGGACTGAAGCTTTCTTT.

The chain has TRBV6-2 or TRBV6-3 and TRBJ2-2; 11 nucleotides align to TRBD1. The CDR3 length is 18 residues. From germline, CDR1 is MNHEY and CDR2 SVGEGT. The junction had 10 bases not matched to a gene; V was cut back by 2 bases and J by 5 bases. CDR3 nucleotides: TGTGCCAGCAGTTACCCCCCGGGACAGGGGGTTATTACCGGGGAGCTGTTTTTT. This codes for CASSYPPGQGVITGELFF.